The text below deals with one TCR beta chain. This sample stems from a study of blood T cell repertoires in COVID-19. Study in general: There were acute and convalescent COVID-19 samples, and they came from the United States, Italy and Spain. In each case, the material was cDNA or gDNA derived from T cells, B-cell-depleted T cells, or PBMCs.

Per the original data handling: From reference gene primer amplification, estimates of nucleated cell counts were derived. Some clones are missing from TCRdb's copy, which holds only in-frame ones; the method was immunoSEQ multiplex PCR. That table gives V, J and clone size, and the DNA gave D and trimming. The repertoire consists of approximately 260,000 clones, with approximately 88% occurring once and the leading ten covering about a tenth. Germline V lookup: CDR1 SNHLY, CDR2 FYNNEI. There are 13 residues in the CDR3. J gave up 11 bases and V 2 bases, and 6 bases lay outside the gene matches. It was during active infection that Seattle patients were enrolled and then longitudinally followed.

The origin of this receptor is a woman in her sixties or seventies with COVID-19, enrolled during active disease. V is TRBV2 and J is TRBJ1-2; TRBD1 aligns across 9 bases. Material for sequencing was peripheral blood. This chain's CDR3 is CASSEPGQGGYTF. The CDR3 nucleotides are TGTGCCAGCAGTGAACCGGGACAGGGTGGATACACCTTC.